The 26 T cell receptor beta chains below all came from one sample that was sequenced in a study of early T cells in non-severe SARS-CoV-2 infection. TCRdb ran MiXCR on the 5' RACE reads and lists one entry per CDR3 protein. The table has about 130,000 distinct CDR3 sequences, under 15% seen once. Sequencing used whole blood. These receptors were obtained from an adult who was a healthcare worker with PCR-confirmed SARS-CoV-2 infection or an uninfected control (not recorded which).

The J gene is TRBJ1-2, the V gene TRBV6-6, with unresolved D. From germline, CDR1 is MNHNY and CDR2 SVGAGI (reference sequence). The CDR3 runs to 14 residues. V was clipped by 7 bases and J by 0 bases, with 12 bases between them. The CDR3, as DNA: TGTGCCAGCACAGACCTAGTAGCTAACTATGGCTACACCTTC. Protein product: CASTDLVANYGYTF.

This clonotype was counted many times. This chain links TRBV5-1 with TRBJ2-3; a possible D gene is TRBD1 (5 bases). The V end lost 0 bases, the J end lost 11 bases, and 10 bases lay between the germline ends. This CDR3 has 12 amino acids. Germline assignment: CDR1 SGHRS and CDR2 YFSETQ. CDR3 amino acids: CASSLETARQYF. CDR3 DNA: TGCGCCAGCAGCTTGGAGACAGCCCGGCAGTATTTT.

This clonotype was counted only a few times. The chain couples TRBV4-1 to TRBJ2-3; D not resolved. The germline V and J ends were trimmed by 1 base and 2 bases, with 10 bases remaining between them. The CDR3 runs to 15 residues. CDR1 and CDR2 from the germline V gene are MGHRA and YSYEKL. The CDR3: CASSQGSYPTDTQYF. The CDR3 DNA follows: TGCGCCAGCAGCCAAGGCTCCTACCCCACAGATACGCAGTATTTT.

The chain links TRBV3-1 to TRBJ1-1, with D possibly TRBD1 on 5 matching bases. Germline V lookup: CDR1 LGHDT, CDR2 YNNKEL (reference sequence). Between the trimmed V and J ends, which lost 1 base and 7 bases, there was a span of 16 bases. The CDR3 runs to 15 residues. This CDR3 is CASSQAPGGGSEAFF. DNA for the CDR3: TGTGCCAGCAGCCAAGCCCCCGGGGGAGGGAGTGAAGCTTTCTTT.

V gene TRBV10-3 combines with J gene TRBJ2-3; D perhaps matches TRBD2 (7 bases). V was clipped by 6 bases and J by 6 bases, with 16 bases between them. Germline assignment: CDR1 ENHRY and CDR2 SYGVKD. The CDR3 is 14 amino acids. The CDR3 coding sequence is TGTGCCATCAGGCCCCGGGGGGCCGAGGATACGCAGTATTTT. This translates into CAIRPRGAEDTQYF.

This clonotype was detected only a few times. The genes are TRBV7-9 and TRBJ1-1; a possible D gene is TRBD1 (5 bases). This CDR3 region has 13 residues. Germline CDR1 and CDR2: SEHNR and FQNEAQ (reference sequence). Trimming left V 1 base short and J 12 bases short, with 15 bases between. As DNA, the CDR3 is TGTGCCAGCAGCTTAGTAGGGACCTATCGAACTTTCTTT. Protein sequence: CASSLVGTYRTFF.

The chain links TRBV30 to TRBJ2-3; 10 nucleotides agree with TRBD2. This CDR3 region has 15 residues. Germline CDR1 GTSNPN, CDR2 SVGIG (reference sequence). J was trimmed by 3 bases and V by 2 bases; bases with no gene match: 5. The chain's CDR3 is CAWSPQGLATDTQYF. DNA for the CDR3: TGTGCCTGGAGTCCCCAGGGACTAGCGACAGATACGCAGTATTTT.

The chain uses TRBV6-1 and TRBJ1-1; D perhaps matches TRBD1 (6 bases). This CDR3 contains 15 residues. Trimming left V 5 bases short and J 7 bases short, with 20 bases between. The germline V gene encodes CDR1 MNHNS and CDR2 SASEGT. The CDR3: CASSHRGARNGEAFF. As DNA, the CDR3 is TGTGCCAGCAGTCATAGGGGGGCGCGGAATGGTGAAGCTTTCTTT.

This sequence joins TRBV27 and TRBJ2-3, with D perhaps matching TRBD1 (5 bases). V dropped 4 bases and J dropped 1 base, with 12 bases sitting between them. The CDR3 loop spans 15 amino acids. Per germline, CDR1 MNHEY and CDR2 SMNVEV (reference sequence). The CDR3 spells CASSSQGWGTDTQYF. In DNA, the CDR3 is TGTGCCAGCAGTTCTCAGGGATGGGGCACAGATACGCAGTATTTT.

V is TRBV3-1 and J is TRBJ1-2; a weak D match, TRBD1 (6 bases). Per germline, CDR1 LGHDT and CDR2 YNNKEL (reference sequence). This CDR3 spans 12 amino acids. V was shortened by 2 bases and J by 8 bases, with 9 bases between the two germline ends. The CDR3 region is CASSQYQGGYTF. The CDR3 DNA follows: TGTGCCAGCAGCCAATACCAGGGGGGCTACACCTTC.

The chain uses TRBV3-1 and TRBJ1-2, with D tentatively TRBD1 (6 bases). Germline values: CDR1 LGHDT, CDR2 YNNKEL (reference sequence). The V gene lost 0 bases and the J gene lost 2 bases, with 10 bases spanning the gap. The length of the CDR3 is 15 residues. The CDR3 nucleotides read TGTGCCAGCAGCCAAGAGGCAAGGGGGAACTATGGCTACACCTTC. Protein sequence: CASSQEARGNYGYTF.

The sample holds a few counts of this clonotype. The DNA for the CDR3 is TGTGCCAGCACTACGACAGGTCGCGTACATACGCAGTATTTT. Residues: CASTTTGRVHTQYF. The chain employs TRBV12-3 or TRBV12-4 and TRBJ2-3; a weak D match, TRBD1 (6 bases). Trimming stripped 7 bases from V and 7 bases from J, with 18 bases between. The CDR3 spans 14 residues.

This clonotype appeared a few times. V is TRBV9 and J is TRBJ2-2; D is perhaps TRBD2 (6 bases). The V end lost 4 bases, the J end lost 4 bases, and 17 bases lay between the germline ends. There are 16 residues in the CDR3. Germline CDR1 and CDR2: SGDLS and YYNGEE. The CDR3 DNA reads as TGTGCCAGCAGCACCCGGCCCCAGGGAGGCACCGGGGAGCTGTTTTTT. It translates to CASSTRPQGGTGELFF.

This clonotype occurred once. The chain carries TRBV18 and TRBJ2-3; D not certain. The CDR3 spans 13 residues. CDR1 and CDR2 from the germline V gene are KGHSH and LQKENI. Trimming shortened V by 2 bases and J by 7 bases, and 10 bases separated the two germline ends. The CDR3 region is CASSPMGPNTQYF. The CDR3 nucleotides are TGTGCCAGCTCACCAATGGGCCCAAATACGCAGTATTTT.

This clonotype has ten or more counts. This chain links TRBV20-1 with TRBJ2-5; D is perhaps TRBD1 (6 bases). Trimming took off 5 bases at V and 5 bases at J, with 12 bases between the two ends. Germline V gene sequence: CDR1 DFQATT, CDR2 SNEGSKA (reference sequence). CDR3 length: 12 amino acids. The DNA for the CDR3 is TGCAGTGCTTACAGGGTCGGTGAGACCCAGTACTTC. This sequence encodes CSAYRVGETQYF.

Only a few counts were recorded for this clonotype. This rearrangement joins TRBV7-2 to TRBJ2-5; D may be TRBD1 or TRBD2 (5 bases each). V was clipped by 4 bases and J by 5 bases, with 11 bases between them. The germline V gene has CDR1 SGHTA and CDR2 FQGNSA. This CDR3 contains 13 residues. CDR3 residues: CASSSGPAETQYF. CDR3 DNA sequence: TGTGCCAGCAGCTCGGGACCCGCGGAGACCCAGTACTTC.

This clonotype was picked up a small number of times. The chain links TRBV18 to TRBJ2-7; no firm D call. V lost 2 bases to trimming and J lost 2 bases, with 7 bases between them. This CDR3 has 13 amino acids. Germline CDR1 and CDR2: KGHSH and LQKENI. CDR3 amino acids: CASSPGQPYEQYF. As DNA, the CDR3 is TGTGCCAGCTCACCAGGCCAGCCCTACGAGCAGTACTTC.

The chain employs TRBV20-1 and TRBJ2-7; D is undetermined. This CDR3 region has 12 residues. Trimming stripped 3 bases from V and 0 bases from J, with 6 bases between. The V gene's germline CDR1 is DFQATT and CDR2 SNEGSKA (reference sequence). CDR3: CSARASSYEQYF. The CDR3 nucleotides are TGCAGTGCTAGGGCCAGCTCCTACGAGCAGTACTTC.

CDR3 DNA: TGTGCCAGTAGTCTACAGGCCCTGTATGGCTACACCTTC. This gives the protein CASSLQALYGYTF. The chain has TRBV19 and TRBJ1-2; D might be TRBD1 (5 bases). The germline V gene encodes CDR1 LNHDA and CDR2 SQIVND (reference sequence). The CDR3 consists of 13 residues. V was pared by 5 bases and J by 5 bases, with 12 bases between.

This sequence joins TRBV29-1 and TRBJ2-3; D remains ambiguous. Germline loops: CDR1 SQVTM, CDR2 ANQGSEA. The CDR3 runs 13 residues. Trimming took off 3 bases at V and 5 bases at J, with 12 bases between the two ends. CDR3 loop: CSVESVRLDTQYF. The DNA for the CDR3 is TGCAGCGTTGAGTCCGTCCGATTAGATACGCAGTATTTT.

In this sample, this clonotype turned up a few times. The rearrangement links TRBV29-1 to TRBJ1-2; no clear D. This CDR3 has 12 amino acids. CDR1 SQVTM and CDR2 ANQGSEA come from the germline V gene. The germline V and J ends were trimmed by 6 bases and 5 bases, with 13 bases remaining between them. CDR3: CSVYTGGYGYTF. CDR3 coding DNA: TGCAGCGTGTATACCGGCGGGTATGGCTACACCTTC.

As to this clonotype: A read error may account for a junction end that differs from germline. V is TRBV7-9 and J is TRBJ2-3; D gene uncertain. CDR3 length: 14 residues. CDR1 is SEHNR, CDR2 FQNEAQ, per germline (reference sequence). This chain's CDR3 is CASCLEGSTDTQYF. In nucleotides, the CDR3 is TGTGCCAGCTGCTTAGAAGGCAGCACAGATACGCAGTATTTT.

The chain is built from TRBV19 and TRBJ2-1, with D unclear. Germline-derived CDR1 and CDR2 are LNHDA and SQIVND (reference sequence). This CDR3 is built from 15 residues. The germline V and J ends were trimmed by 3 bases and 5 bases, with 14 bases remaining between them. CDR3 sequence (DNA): TGTGCCAGTAGTATTGGTCCTGTCGGCGACAATGAGCAGTTCTTC. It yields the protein CASSIGPVGDNEQFF.

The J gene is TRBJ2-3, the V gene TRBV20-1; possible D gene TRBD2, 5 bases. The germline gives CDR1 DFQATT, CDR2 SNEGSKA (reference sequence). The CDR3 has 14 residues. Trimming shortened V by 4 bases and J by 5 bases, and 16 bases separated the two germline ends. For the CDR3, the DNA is TGCAGTGCTAATGGACTGGCTGGGGTAGATACGCAGTATTTT. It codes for CSANGLAGVDTQYF.

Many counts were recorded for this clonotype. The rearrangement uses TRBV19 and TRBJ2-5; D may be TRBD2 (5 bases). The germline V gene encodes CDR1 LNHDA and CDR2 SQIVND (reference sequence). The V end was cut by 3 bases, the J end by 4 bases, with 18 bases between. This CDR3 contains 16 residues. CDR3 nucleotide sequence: TGTGCCAGTAGTATCTCCAGTGGACTGGCGGCAGAGACCCAGTACTTC. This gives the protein CASSISSGLAAETQYF.

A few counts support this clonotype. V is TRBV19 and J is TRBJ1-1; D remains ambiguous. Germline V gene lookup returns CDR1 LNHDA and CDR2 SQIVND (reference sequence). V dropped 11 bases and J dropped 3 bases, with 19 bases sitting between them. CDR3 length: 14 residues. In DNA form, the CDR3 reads TGTGCCTCAAAAGGTCCACCCCCTGACACTGAAGCTTTCTTT. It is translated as CASKGPPPDTEAFF.